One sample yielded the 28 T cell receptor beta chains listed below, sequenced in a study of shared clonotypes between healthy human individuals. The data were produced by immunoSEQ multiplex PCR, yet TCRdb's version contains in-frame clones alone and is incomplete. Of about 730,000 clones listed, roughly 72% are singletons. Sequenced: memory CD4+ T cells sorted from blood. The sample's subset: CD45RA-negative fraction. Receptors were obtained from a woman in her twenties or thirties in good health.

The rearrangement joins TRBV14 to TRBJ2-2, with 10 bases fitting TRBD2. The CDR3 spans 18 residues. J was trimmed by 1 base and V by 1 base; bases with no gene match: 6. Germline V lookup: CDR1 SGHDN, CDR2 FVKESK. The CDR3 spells CASSQVRASGRNTGELFF. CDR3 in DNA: TGTGCCAGCAGCCAAGTTCGTGCTAGCGGGAGGAACACCGGGGAGCTGTTTTTT.

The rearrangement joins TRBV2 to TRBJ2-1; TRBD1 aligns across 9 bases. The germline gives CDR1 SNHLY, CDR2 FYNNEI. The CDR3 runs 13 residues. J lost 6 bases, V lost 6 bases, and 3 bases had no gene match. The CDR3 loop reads CASSETGGNEQFF. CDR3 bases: TGTGCCAGCAGCGAGACAGGGGGCAATGAGCAGTTCTTC. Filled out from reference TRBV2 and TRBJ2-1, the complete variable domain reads EPEVTQTPSHQVTQMGQEVILRCVPISNHLYFYWYRQILGQKVEFLVSFYNNEISEKSEIFDDQFSVERPDGSNFTLKIRSTKLEDSAMYFCASSETGGNEQFFGPGTRLTVL.

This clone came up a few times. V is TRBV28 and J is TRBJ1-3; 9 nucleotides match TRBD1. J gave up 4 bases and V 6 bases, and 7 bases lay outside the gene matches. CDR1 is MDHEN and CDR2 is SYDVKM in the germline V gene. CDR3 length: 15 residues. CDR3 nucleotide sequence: TGTGCCAGCAGACCTACCGGGACAGGGGGAAACACCATATATTTT. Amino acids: CASRPTGTGGNTIYF. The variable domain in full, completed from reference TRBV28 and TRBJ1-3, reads DVKVTQSSRYLVKRTGEKVFLECVQDMDHENMFWYRQDPGLGLRLIYFSYDVKMKEKGDIPEGYSVSREKKERFSLILESASTNQTSMYLCASRPTGTGGNTIYFGEGSWLTVV.

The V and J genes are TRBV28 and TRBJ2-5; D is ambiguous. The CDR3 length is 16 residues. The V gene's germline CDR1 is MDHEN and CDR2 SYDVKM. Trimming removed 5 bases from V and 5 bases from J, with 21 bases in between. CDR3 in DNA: TGTGCCAGCAGTACCCCGGGTAAAGGGTTGCGGGAGACCCAGTACTTC. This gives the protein CASSTPGKGLRETQYF.

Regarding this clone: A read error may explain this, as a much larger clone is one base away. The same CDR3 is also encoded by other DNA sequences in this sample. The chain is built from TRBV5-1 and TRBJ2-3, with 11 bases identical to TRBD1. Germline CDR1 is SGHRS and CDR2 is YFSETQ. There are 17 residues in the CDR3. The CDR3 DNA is TGCGCGAGCAGCTTGAACTTCGGACAGGGGGCTTTGAATACGCAGTATTTT. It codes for CASSLNFGQGALNTQYF.

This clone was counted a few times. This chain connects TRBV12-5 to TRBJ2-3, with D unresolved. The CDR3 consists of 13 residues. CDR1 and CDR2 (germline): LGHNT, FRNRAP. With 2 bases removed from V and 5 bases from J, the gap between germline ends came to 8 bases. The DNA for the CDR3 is TGTGCTAGTGGTTTGACGGGTATAGATACGCAGTATTTT. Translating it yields CASGLTGIDTQYF.

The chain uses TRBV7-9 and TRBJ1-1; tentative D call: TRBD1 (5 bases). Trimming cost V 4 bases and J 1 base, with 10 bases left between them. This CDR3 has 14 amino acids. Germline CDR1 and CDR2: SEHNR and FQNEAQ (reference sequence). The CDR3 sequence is CASSSGTANTEAFF. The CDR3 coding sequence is TGTGCCAGCAGCTCCGGGACGGCGAACACTGAAGCTTTCTTT.

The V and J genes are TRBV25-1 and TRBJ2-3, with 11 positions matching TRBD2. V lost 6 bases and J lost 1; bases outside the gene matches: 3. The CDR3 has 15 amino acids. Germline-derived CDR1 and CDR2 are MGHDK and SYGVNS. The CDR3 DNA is TGTGCCAGCAGCTGGGGACTAGCGGGCACAGATACGCAGTATTTT. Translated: CASSWGLAGTDTQYF.

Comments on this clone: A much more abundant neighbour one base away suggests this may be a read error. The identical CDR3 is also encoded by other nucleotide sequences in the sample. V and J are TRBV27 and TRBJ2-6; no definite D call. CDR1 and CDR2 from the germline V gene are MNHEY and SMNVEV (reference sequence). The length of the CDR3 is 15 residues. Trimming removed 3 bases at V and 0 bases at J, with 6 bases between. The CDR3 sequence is CASSFWGSGANVLTF. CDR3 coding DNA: TGTGCCAGCAGTTTTTGGGGCTCTGGGGCCAACGTCCTGACTTTC.

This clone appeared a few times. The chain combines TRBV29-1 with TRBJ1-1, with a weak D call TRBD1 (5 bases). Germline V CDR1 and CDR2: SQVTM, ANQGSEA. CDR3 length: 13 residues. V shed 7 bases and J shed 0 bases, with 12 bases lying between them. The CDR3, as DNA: TGCAGCGGGGAATCCAGGGTGAACACTGAAGCTTTCTTT. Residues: CSGESRVNTEAFF.

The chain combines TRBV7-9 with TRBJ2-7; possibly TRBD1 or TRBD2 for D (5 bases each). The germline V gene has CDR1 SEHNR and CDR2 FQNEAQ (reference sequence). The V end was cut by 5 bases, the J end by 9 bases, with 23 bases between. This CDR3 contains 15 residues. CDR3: CASSAQTVTDSGQYF. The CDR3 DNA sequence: TGTGCCAGCAGCGCGCAGACAGTTACGGACTCGGGGCAGTACTTC.

The CDR3 DNA reads TGTGCCAGCAGCCCAACCCAGAACTATGGCACTGAAGCTTTCTTT. Its protein is CASSPTQNYGTEAFF. V usage is TRBV9 and J usage is TRBJ1-1; D is unclear. This CDR3 contains 15 residues. CDR1 SGDLS and CDR2 YYNGEE come from the germline V gene. V was cut by 4 bases and J by 4 bases, with 17 bases left in between. Looking up the rest from reference TRBV9 and TRBJ1-1 gives the full variable domain: DSGVTQTPKHLITATGQRVTLRCSPRSGDLSVYWYQQSLDQGLQFLIQYYNGEERAKGNILERFSAQQFPDLHSELNLSSLELGDSALYFCASSPTQNYGTEAFFGQGTRLTVV.

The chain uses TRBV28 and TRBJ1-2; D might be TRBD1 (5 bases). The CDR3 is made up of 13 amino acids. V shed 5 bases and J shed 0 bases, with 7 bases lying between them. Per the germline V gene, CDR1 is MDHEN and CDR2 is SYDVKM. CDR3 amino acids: CASSVQANYGYTF. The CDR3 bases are TGTGCCAGCAGTGTACAGGCTAACTATGGCTACACCTTC.

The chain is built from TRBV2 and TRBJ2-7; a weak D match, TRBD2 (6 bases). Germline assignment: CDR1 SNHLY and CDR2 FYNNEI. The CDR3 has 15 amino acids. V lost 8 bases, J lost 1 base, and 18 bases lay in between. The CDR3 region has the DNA TGTGCCAGCTTTACGAGCCAGCGGGTGTCCTACGAGCAGTACTTC. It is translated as CASFTSQRVSYEQYF.

This CDR3 is CASSGPGDTSGANVLTF. CDR3 sequence (DNA): TGTGCCAGCAGTGGCCCCGGGGACACGTCTGGGGCCAACGTCCTGACTTTC. This chain uses TRBV25-1 with TRBJ2-6; TRBD1 might be the D (6 bases). CDR1 and CDR2 from the germline V gene are MGHDK and SYGVNS. V was pared by 4 bases and J by 1 base, with 14 bases between. This CDR3 comprises 17 residues. The full variable domain, its missing parts supplied by reference TRBV25-1 and TRBJ2-6, is EADIYQTPRYLVIGTGKKITLECSQTMGHDKMYWYQQDPGMELHLIHYSYGVNSTEKGDLSSESTVSRIRTEHFPLTLESARPSHTSQYLCASSGPGDTSGANVLTFGAGSRLTVL.

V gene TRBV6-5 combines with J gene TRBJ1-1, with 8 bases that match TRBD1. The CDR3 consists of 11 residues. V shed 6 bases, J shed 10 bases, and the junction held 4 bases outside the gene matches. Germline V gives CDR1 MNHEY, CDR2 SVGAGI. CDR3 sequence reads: CASSLQGGAFF. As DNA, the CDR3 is TGTGCCAGCAGCCTACAGGGGGGAGCTTTCTTT.

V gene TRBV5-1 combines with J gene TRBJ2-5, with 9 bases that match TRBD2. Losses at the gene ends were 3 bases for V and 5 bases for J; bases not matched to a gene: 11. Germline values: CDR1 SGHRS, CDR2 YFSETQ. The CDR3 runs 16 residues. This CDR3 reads CASSSAVSGRYETQYF. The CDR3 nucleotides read TGCGCCAGCAGCTCCGCGGTTAGCGGGAGATATGAGACCCAGTACTTC.

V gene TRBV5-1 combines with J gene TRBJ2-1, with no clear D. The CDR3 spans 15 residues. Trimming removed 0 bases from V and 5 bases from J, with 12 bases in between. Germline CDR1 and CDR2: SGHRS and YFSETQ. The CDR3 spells CASSLAVASNNEQFF. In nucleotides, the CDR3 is TGCGCCAGCAGCTTGGCCGTGGCCAGTAACAATGAGCAGTTCTTC.

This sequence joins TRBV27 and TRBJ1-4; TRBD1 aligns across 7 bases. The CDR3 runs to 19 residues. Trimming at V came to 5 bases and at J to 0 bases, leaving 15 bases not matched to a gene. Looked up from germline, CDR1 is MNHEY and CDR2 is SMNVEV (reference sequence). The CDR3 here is CASSQTRGRGFATNEKLFF. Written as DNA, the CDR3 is TGTGCCAGCAGTCAAACCCGGGGCAGGGGGTTTGCAACTAATGAAAAACTGTTTTTT.

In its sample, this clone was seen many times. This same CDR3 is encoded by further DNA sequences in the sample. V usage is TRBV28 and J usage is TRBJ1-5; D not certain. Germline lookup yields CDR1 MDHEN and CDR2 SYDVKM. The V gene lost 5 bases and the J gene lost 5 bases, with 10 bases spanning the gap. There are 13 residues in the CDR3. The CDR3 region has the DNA TGTGCCAGCAGTCCGCAGCGAGATCAGCCCCAGCATTTT. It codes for CASSPQRDQPQHF.

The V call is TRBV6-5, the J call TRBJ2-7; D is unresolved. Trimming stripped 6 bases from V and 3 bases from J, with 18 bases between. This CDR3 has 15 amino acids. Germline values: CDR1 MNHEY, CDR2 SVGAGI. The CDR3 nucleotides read TGTGCCAGCAGCTCGGTAAATTATGGCCTCTACGAGCAGTACTTC. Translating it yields CASSSVNYGLYEQYF.

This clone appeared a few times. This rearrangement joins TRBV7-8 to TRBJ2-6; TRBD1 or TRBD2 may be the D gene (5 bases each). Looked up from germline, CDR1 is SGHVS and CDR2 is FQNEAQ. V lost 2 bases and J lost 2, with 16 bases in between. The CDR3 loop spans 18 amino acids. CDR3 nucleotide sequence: TGTGCCAGCAGCTTATTTTCAGGGATCGGGGCTGGGGCCAACGTCCTGACTTTC. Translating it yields CASSLFSGIGAGANVLTF.

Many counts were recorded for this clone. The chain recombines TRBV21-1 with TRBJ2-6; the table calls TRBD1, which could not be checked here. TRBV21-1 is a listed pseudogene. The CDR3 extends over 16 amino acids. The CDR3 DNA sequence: TGTGCCAGCAGCCGACAGGGGGCGAAAGGGGCCAACGTCCTGACTTTC. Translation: CASSRQGAKGANVLTF.

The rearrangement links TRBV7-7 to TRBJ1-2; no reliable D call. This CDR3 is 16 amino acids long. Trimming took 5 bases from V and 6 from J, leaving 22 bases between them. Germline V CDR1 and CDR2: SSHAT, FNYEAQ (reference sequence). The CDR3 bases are TGTGCCAGCAGCCTAGAGGATTGGTCAGGAGGTCATGGCTACACCTTC. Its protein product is CASSLEDWSGGHGYTF.

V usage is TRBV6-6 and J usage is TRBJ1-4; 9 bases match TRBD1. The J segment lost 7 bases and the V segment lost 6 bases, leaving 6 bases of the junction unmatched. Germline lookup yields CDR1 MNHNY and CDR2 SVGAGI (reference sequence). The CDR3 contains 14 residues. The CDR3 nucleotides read TGTGCCAGCAGCCCGGGACAGGGTAGTGAAAAACTGTTTTTT. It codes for CASSPGQGSEKLFF.

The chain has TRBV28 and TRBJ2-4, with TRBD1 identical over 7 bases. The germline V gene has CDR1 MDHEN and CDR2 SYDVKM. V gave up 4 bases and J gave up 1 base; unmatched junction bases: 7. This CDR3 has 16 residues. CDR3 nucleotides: TGTGCCAGCAGTTCAACAGGGGCCACTGCCAAAAACATTCAGTACTTC. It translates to CASSSTGATAKNIQYF.

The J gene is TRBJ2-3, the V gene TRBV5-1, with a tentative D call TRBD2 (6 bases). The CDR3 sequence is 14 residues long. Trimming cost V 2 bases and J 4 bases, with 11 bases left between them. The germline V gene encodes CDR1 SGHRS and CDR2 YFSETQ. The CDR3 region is CASSFTGAADTQYF. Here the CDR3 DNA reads TGCGCCAGCAGCTTTACGGGAGCGGCAGATACGCAGTATTTT.

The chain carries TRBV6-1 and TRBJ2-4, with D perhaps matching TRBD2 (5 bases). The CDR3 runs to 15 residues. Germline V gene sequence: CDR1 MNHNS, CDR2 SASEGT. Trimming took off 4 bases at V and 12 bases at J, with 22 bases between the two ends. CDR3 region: CASSGRITRVSDQYF. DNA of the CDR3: TGTGCCAGCAGTGGACGTATCACTAGGGTGTCCGATCAGTACTTC.